This T cell receptor beta chain was sequenced during a study of blood T cell repertoires in COVID-19. As for the study in general: Samples came from the United States, Italy and Spain, spanning acute and convalescent COVID-19. Sample material is recorded as cDNA or gDNA derived from T cells, B-cell-depleted T cells, or PBMCs.

This clone was counted a few times. CDR3 length equals 16 residues. Germline values: CDR1 MNHEY, CDR2 SMNVEV (reference sequence). V lost 4 bases and J lost 0, with 16 bases in between. Original processing methods: Estimation of nucleated cell counts was performed using reference gene primer amplification. Measured with immunoSEQ multiplex PCR; TCRdb has only the in-frame clones, and not every one. Clone size and V and J calls were adopted from that table, with D and trimming inferred from the DNA. This repertoire shows 130,000 to 150,000 clones, approximately 84% found once; its top ten account for approximately 9%.

What was sequenced was peripheral blood. This TCR was recovered from a woman older than 75 in a cohort sampled during active or convalescent COVID-19. V usage is TRBV27 and J usage is TRBJ2-7; perhaps TRBD1 as D (5 bases). CDR3 protein: CASSSLWGVSSYEQYF. The CDR3 DNA reads TGTGCCAGCAGTTCGTTGTGGGGCGTTAGCTCCTACGAGCAGTACTTC.